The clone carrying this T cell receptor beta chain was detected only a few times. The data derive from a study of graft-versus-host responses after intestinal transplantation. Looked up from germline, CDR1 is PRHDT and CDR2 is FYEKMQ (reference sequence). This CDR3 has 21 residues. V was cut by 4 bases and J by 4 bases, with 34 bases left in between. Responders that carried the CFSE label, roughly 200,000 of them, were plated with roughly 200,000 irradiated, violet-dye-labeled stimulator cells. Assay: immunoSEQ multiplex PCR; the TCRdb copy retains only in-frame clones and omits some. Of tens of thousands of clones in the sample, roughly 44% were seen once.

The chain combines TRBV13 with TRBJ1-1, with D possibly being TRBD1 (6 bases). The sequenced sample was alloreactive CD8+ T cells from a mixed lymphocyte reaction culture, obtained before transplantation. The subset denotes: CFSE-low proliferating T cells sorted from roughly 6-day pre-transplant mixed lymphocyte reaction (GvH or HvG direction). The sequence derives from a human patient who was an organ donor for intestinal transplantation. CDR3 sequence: CASSSTVWGRVDSYLGTEAFF. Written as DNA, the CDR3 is TGTGCCAGCAGCTCCACCGTGTGGGGGCGGGTAGATTCCTACCTAGGCACTGAAGCTTTCTTT.